This is a list of T cell receptor beta chains from one sample in a study of shared clonotypes between healthy human individuals. Some clones are missing from TCRdb's copy, which holds only in-frame ones; the method was immunoSEQ multiplex PCR. The sample has some 2,000,000 clones, roughly 95% seen once. The source material was naive CD4+ T cells sorted from blood. These receptors came from a man between 18 and 29 years old in good health. Both conserved end residues are part of each CDR3. A D gene is named only where the DNA matches it firmly. A clone size is listed for some rows: how often the clone was seen (once, few, many), or a class if it is expanded.

TRBV19	TRBD1	15	NA	TRBJ2-2	TGTGCCAGTAGTCGGGCAGGGGGCTCTGGCGGGGAGCTGTTTTTT	CASSRAGGSGGELFF
TRBV6-5	TRBD1	14	NA	TRBJ1-2	TGTGCCAGCAGCACCGCACAGGGGCATATCTTATTGACCTTC	CASSTAQGHILLTF
TRBV15	NA	14	NA	TRBJ2-7	TGTGCCACCAGCAGAGAAACTAGGGCTTACGAGCAGTACTTC	CATSRETRAYEQYF
TRBV7-2	NA	15	NA	TRBJ1-1	TGTGCCAGCAGCTTTAGACAGGCTCCGGAGACTGAAGCTTTCTTT	CASSFRQAPETEAFF
TRBV6-1	TRBD2	15	NA	TRBJ2-7	TGTGCCAGCAGTGAGGACGGGGGGGCTTCCTACGAGCAGTACTTC	CASSEDGGASYEQYF
TRBV11-2	TRBD1	13	NA	TRBJ2-1	TGTGCCAGCAGCTTGGACAGGGGGAATGAGCAGTTCTTC	CASSLDRGNEQFF
TRBV5-1	TRBD1	15	NA	TRBJ2-7	TGCGCCAGCACCCTGGGCGGGACAGGGTTCTACGAGCAGTACTTC	CASTLGGTGFYEQYF
TRBV14	NA	12	NA	TRBJ2-5	TGTGCCAGCAGCCGATACCAAGAGACCCAGTACTTC	CASSRYQETQYF
TRBV11-3	TRBD1	15	NA	TRBJ2-2	TGTGCCAGCAGCCCGGGACAGGGGGACACCGGGGAGCTGTTTTTT	CASSPGQGDTGELFF
TRBV20-1	NA	11	NA	TRBJ1-1	TGCAGTGTCCACACGAACACTGAAGCTTTCTTT	CSVHTNTEAFF
TRBV29-1	NA	12	NA	TRBJ2-5	TGCAGCGTATTTTACGGGCAAGAGACCCAGTACTTC	CSVFYGQETQYF
TRBV11-2	TRBD1	13	NA	TRBJ1-1	TGTGCCAGCAGCTTAGACAGGGGGAGTGAAGCTTTCTTT	CASSLDRGSEAFF
TRBV2	NA	13	NA	TRBJ2-1	TGTGCCAGCAGGAAGGACAGCTACAATGAGCAGTTCTTC	CASRKDSYNEQFF
TRBV10-3	TRBD2	14	NA	TRBJ2-5	TGTGCCATCAGTGAGTCGGCGGGGGAAGAGACCCAGTACTTC	CAISESAGEETQYF
TRBV9	NA	14	NA	TRBJ1-4	TGTGCCAGCAGCGCGGGGCCCACCGGGGAAAAACTGTTTTTT	CASSAGPTGEKLFF
TRBV7-2	NA	13	NA	TRBJ1-6	TGTGCCAGCAGCTCAACCGGGGGATCACCCCTCCACTTT	CASSSTGGSPLHF
TRBV7-9	TRBD2	14	NA	TRBJ2-2	TGTGCCAGGGGGGGACTACTGGAAACCGGGGAGCTGTTTTTT	CARGGLLETGELFF
TRBV6-6	TRBD2	14	NA	TRBJ2-3	TGTGCCAGCCGCCTCGCGGGGGATCGAGATACGCAGTATTTT	CASRLAGDRDTQYF
TRBV4-3	NA	13	NA	TRBJ2-1	TGCGCCAGCAGCCAAGATAGAAGTAATGAGCAGTTCTTC	CASSQDRSNEQFF
TRBV4-1	NA	15	NA	TRBJ1-3	TGCGCCAGCAGCCTTACTCTCGTCTCTGGAAACACCATATATTTT	CASSLTLVSGNTIYF
TRBV18	NA	11	NA	TRBJ2-3	TGTGCCAGCTCGGTCACAGATACGCAGTATTTT	CASSVTDTQYF
TRBV6-5	NA	13	NA	TRBJ2-7	TGTGCCAGCTCCTCCGGGCAGGTAAACGAGCAGTACTTC	CASSSGQVNEQYF
TRBV5-1	NA	9	once	TRBJ2-5	TGCGCCAGCAGCCGTAATAAGGACTTC	CASSRNKDF
TRBV6-1	TRBD1	17	NA	TRBJ2-7	TGTGCCAGCAGAGAAAGAAACGGACAGGCCCAACTTTACGAGCAGTACTTC	CASRERNGQAQLYEQYF
TRBV6-5	NA	13	NA	TRBJ1-4	TGTGCCAGCAGTTACACGATTAATGAAAAACTGTTTTTT	CASSYTINEKLFF
TRBV28	NA	12	once	TRBJ1-6	TGTGCCAGCAGCCTTCTGGGGTCACCCCTCCACTTT	CASSLLGSPLHF
TRBV11-2	TRBD1	14	NA	TRBJ2-1	TGTGCCAGCACCGTGGACAGGGTGGGTAATGAGCAGTTCTTC	CASTVDRVGNEQFF
TRBV15	TRBD1	18	NA	TRBJ2-7	TGTGCCACCAGCAGAACCATTCATCCGGGACAGGGGTCCTACGAGCAGTACTTC	CATSRTIHPGQGSYEQYF
TRBV7-8	NA	13	NA	TRBJ1-1	TGTGCCAGCAGCTCTCGATCGAACACTGAAGCTTTCTTT	CASSSRSNTEAFF
TRBV11-2	NA	14	NA	TRBJ2-5	TGTGCCAGCAGCTTAGGGAGATCGGTTGAGACCCAGTACTTC	CASSLGRSVETQYF
TRBV30	NA	19	NA	TRBJ1-3	TGTGCCTGGAGTACCCGTTGGGCGGCAGGGCACTCCTCTGGAAACACCATATATTTT	CAWSTRWAAGHSSGNTIYF
TRBV27	NA	14	NA	TRBJ1-4	TGTGCCAGCAGTTTATACATAACTAATGAAAAACTGTTTTTT	CASSLYITNEKLFF
TRBV18	NA	14	NA	TRBJ1-2	TGTGCCAGCTCACCAGCGGGTTCTGGGTATGGCTACACCTTC	CASSPAGSGYGYTF
TRBV30	NA	12	NA	TRBJ1-1	TGTGCCTGGAGTCCACAGACCACTGAAGCTTTCTTT	CAWSPQTTEAFF
TRBV5-1	TRBD1	16	NA	TRBJ1-1	TGCGCCAGCAGCGTTCAGGGGGCGTTCGGGAACACTGAAGCTTTCTTT	CASSVQGAFGNTEAFF
TRBV20-1	NA	9	NA	TRBJ1-1	TGCAGTGCTAGAGCTGAAGCTTTCTTT	CSARAEAFF
TRBV6-5	TRBD2	15	NA	TRBJ2-2	TGTGCCAGCAGACCCGGGACTAGGCTTGCGGGGGAGCTGTTTTTT	CASRPGTRLAGELFF
TRBV6-5	NA	14	NA	TRBJ2-6	TGTGCCAGCAGTTACTCACTAGAGGCCAACGTCCTGACTTTC	CASSYSLEANVLTF
TRBV5-6	NA	15	NA	TRBJ2-4	TGTGCCAGCAGCTTGACGGTGTCAGCCAAAAACATTCAGTACTTC	CASSLTVSAKNIQYF
TRBV7-2	NA	14	NA	TRBJ2-1	TGTGCCAGCAGCTTACAGGTCTTCGCGGATGAGCAGTTCTTC	CASSLQVFADEQFF
TRBV5-1	NA	13	few	TRBJ1-1	TGCGCCAGCAGCTTTGGTTTGGACACTGAAGCTTTCTTT	CASSFGLDTEAFF
TRBV29-1	NA	11	NA	TRBJ2-2	TGCAGCGTTGGGTGGTCCGGGGAGCTGTTTTTT	CSVGWSGELFF
TRBV5-4	TRBD2	18	NA	TRBJ2-1	TGTGCCAGCAGCCCGGCCGGACTAGCGGGGGGTACCTACAATGAGCAGTTCTTC	CASSPAGLAGGTYNEQFF
TRBV20-1	NA	11	few	TRBJ1-5	TGCAGTGCTACGAGGAATCAGCCCCAGCATTTT	CSATRNQPQHF
TRBV5-4	NA	14	NA	TRBJ1-2	TGTGCCAGCAGCTTGGGACAGCCCAACTATGGCTACACCTTC	CASSLGQPNYGYTF
TRBV18	NA	15	once	TRBJ2-7	TGTGCCAGCTCGACCACCCGGACAAACTCCTACGAGCAGTACTTC	CASSTTRTNSYEQYF
TRBV27	NA	13	NA	TRBJ2-7	TGTGCCAGCAGTTTTAAGGACTATAAAAGTCTTACCTTC	CASSFKDYKSLTF
TRBV30	NA	13	NA	TRBJ1-1	TGTGCCTGGAGTTCGTCGGGAACGGTGGAAGCTTTCTTT	CAWSSSGTVEAFF
TRBV25-1	NA	14	NA	TRBJ2-7	TGTGCCAGCAGTGGACACAGAAGCTCCTACGAGCAGTACTTC	CASSGHRSSYEQYF
TRBV2	TRBD2	14	NA	TRBJ2-5	TGTGCCAGCAGTTTCCGTGCGGGAGCTGAGACCCAGTACTTC	CASSFRAGAETQYF
TRBV7-7	TRBD1	15	NA	TRBJ2-3	TGTGCTAGCAGCTTAGGAGGGACAGGGGCAGATACGCAGTATTTT	CASSLGGTGADTQYF
TRBV14	TRBD1	14	once	TRBJ2-7	TGTGCCAGCAGCCGACAGGGGGGATCCTACGAGCAGTACTTC	CASSRQGGSYEQYF
TRBV30	NA	12	NA	TRBJ1-6	TGTGCCTGGGACAGGCTAAATTCACCCCTCCACTTT	CAWDRLNSPLHF
TRBV11-2	NA	14	once	TRBJ2-1	TGTGCCAGCAGCTTTGATACTACCTACAATGAGCAGTTCTTC	CASSFDTTYNEQFF
TRBV2	TRBD1	12	NA	TRBJ1-1	TGTGCCAGCACCCGAGGACAGGGGGAAGCTTTCTTT	CASTRGQGEAFF
TRBV25-1	NA	13	NA	TRBJ2-2	TGTGCCAGCAGTGTAATGGGAACCGGGGAGCTGTTTTTT	CASSVMGTGELFF
TRBV14	TRBD2	15	NA	TRBJ2-7	TGTGCCAGCAGCCAGTGGCTAGCGGGGGCGGACGAGCAGTACTTC	CASSQWLAGADEQYF
TRBV7-9	NA	15	NA	TRBJ1-2	TGTGCCAGCAGCTTAGCGCCGGGGGCGGGTTATGGCTACACCTTC	CASSLAPGAGYGYTF
TRBV4-1	TRBD1	15	NA	TRBJ1-1	TGCGCCAGCAGCCGCACCACAGGGGCAAACACTGAAGCTTTCTTT	CASSRTTGANTEAFF